This T cell receptor beta chain was retrieved from a study of blood T cell repertoires in COVID-19. On the study more broadly: Samples came from the United States, Italy and Spain, spanning acute and convalescent COVID-19. The cDNA or gDNA used as material had been derived from T cells, B-cell-depleted T cells, or PBMCs.

Per the original methods: Using reference gene primer amplification, nucleated cell counts were estimated. The method was immunoSEQ multiplex PCR; TCRdb's version includes in-frame clones alone and lacks a portion of them. V and J calls and clone size are those listed in that table; D and trimming were worked out from the DNA. Here the sample spans some 150,000 clones, more than 75% being singletons. Germline V lookup: CDR1 SEHNR, CDR2 FQNEAQ (reference sequence). The CDR3 sequence is 13 residues long. Between the trimmed V and J ends, which lost 5 bases and 7 bases, there was a span of 11 bases. The gene calls are TRBV7-9 and TRBJ2-2, with D hard to call. The sample comprised peripheral blood. The TCR sequence derives from a man between 60 and 75 years old with acute or convalescent COVID-19. CDR3 sequence (DNA): TGTGCCAGCAGCCCCCATATACTCGGGGAGCTGTTTTTT. This translates into CASSPHILGELFF.